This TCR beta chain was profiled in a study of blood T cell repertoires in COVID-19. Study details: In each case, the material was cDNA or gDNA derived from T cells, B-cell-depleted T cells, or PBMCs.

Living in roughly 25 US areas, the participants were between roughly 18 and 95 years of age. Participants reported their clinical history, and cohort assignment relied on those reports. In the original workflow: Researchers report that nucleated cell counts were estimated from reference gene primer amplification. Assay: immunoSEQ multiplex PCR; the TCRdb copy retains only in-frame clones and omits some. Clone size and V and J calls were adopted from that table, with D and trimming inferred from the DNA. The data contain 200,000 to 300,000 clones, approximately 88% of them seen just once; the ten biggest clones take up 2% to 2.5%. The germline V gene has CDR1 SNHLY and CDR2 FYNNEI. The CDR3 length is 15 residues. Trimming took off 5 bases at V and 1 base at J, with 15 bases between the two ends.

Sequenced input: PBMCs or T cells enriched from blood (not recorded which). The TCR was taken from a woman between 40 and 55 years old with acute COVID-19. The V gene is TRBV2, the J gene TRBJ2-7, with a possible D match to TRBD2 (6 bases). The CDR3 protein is CASSRAGSVSYEQYV. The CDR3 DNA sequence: TGTGCCAGCAGTCGGGCGGGGTCGGTATCCTACGAGCAGTACGTC.